The rows below give T cell receptor beta chains drawn from one sample of a study of T-cell reconstitution after alpha-beta-depleted transplantation in children. TCRdb reprocessed the PCR reads via MiXCR and lists one record per CDR3 protein. The table lists more than 45,000 distinct CDR3 sequences, around 50% of them singletons. The input for sequencing was peripheral blood, taken before TCRalphabeta/CD19-depleted stem cell transplant. The receptor set was obtained from a boy under two years old with SCID, due to receive a stem cell transplant. Each CDR3 is given with its conserved first and last residue. D genes are given only for firm matches. A clone size is listed for some rows: how often the clone was seen (once, few, many), or a class if it is expanded.

J,size,D,V,CDR3,DNA
TRBJ1-3,many,-,TRBV13,CASSSPSYSGNTIYF,TGTGCCAGCAGCTCGCCGAGCTATTCTGGAAACACCATATATTTT
TRBJ2-2,-,-,TRBV5-6,CASSLAPNTGELFF,TGTGCCAGCAGCTTGGCGCCTAACACCGGGGAGCTGTTTTTT
TRBJ2-3,-,-,TRBV4-1,CASSQDRSPDTQYF,TGCGCCAGCAGCCAAGATAGAAGCCCAGATACGCAGTATTTT
TRBJ2-5,few,-,TRBV10-1,CASSEATDLEKTQYF,TGCGCCAGCAGTGAGGCAACTGACCTGGAGAAGACCCAGTACTTC
TRBJ1-1,few,-,TRBV20-1,CSAGGPRDTEAFF,TGCAGTGCTGGGGGTCCGCGGGACACTGAAGCTTTCTTT
TRBJ2-1,few,TRBD1,TRBV12-3/TRBV12-4,CASSSGGQGNVEYNEQFF,TGTGCCAGCAGCTCCGGGGGACAGGGGAATGTAGAGTACAATGAGCAGTTCTTC
TRBJ2-7,-,-,TRBV18,CASSPAPGKSNKQYF,TGTGCCAGCTCTCCAGCCCCAGGGAAGTCCAACAAGCAGTACTTC
TRBJ1-5,-,-,TRBV7-9,CASSVQGDSNQPQHF,TGTGCCAGCAGCGTCCAGGGCGATAGCAATCAGCCCCAGCATTTT
TRBJ1-1,few,-,TRBV7-6,CASRGPDTEAFF,TGTGCCAGCAGGGGACCAGACACTGAAGCTTTCTTT
TRBJ2-1,many,TRBD1,TRBV5-1,CASSLGDSTFYNEQFF,TGCGCCAGCAGCTTGGGGGACAGCACATTCTACAATGAGCAGTTCTTC
TRBJ2-5,-,-,TRBV29-1,CSVGQPLYQETQYF,TGCAGCGTAGGACAGCCTTTGTACCAAGAGACCCAGTACTTC
TRBJ2-7,-,-,TRBV29-1,CSVEAGINEQYF,TGCAGCGTTGAAGCAGGGATAAACGAGCAGTACTTC
TRBJ2-1,-,TRBD2,TRBV28,CASSLWERGPGEQFF,TGTGCCAGCAGTTTATGGGAGCGGGGGCCGGGTGAGCAGTTCTTC
TRBJ1-2,few,-,TRBV6-2/TRBV6-3,CASTGTDYYGYTF,TGTGCCAGCACCGGGACGGATTACTATGGCTACACCTTC
TRBJ1-4,-,-,TRBV7-6,CASSLYSGPSTNEKLFF,TGTGCCAGCAGCTTATATTCAGGACCCTCAACTAATGAAAAACTGTTTTTT
TRBJ2-2,-,TRBD2,TRBV4-3,CASSYSAGDNTGELFF,TGCGCCAGCAGTTACAGCGCGGGGGACAACACCGGGGAGCTGTTTTTT
TRBJ2-7,few,TRBD2,TRBV27,CASSPRGGTYEQYF,TGTGCCAGCAGTCCTCGGGGAGGGACTTACGAGCAGTACTTC
TRBJ1-1,-,-,TRBV9,CASSVGDGTEAFF,TGTGCCAGCAGCGTAGGGGACGGCACTGAAGCTTTCTTT
TRBJ2-2,-,TRBD1,TRBV5-1,CASEGATNTGELFF,TGCGCCAGCGAGGGGGCCACGAACACCGGGGAGCTGTTTTTT
TRBJ1-2,few,-,TRBV10-3,CAISESLERPLHHYGYTF,TGTGCCATCAGTGAGTCGTTGGAGAGACCCCTACACCACTATGGCTACACCTTC
TRBJ2-2,-,TRBD1,TRBV20-1,CSARNRGADGELFF,TGCAGTGCCCGTAACAGGGGAGCGGACGGGGAGCTGTTTTTT
TRBJ2-5,few,-,TRBV7-2,CASRPGVGGQGTQYF,TGTGCCAGCAGACCCGGTGTGGGAGGTCAAGGGACCCAGTACTTC
TRBJ1-6,-,TRBD1,TRBV5-1,CASSRAGQGNSPLHF,TGCGCCAGCAGCCGGGCGGGACAGGGTAATTCACCCCTCCACTTT
TRBJ2-7,-,-,TRBV29-1,CSVGSRPYEQYF,TGCAGCGTTGGTTCCAGGCCCTACGAGCAGTACTTC
TRBJ2-7,-,-,TRBV19,CASSIVGPGTYEQYF,TGTGCCAGTAGTATAGTTGGACCCGGAACCTACGAGCAGTACTTC
TRBJ1-3,many,-,TRBV9,CASSTGAFSGNTIYF,TGTGCCAGCAGCACTGGCGCCTTCTCTGGAAACACCATATATTTT
TRBJ2-1,-,TRBD1,TRBV20-1,CSLTGGSYNEQFF,TGCAGTCTGACAGGGGGTTCCTACAATGAGCAGTTCTTC
TRBJ1-1,-,-,TRBV7-2,CASSLSQMNTEAFF,TGTGCCAGCAGCTTAAGCCAAATGAACACTGAAGCTTTCTTT
TRBJ1-2,-,-,TRBV7-9,CASSLGLNYGYTF,TGTGCCAGCAGCCTGGGTCTAAACTATGGCTACACCTTC
TRBJ2-2,few,TRBD2,TRBV4-3,CASSQQRGGPGELFF,TGCGCCAGCAGCCAACAGCGGGGGGGCCCCGGGGAGCTGTTTTTT
TRBJ1-6,few,-,TRBV18,CASYPGGSNSPLHF,TGTGCCAGCTACCCGGGAGGGAGCAATTCACCCCTCCACTTT
TRBJ1-6,few,-,TRBV20-1,CSARQGNNSPLHF,TGCAGTGCTAGACAGGGGAATAATTCACCCCTCCACTTT
TRBJ1-2,few,TRBD1,TRBV5-1,CASSMPGQNYGYTF,TGCGCCAGCAGCATGCCGGGACAGAACTATGGCTACACCTTC
TRBJ2-1,-,-,TRBV5-5,CASSLEGLLYNNEQSF,TGTGCCAGCAGCTTGGAGGGACTCCTCTATAACAATGAGCAGTCCTTC
TRBJ2-5,few,TRBD2,TRBV5-6,CASSGGVWETQYF,TGTGCCAGCAGCGGGGGGGTGTGGGAGACCCAGTACTTC
TRBJ2-5,many,-,TRBV20-1,CSARDLGGGETQYF,TGCAGTGCTAGAGATCTGGGGGGAGGTGAGACCCAGTACTTC
TRBJ1-1,few,-,TRBV19,CASSPTGPNTEAFF,TGTGCCAGTAGCCCGACAGGCCCGAACACTGAAGCTTTCTTT
TRBJ1-2,-,-,TRBV5-1,CASSLEANYGYTF,TGCGCCAGCAGCCTAGAGGCTAACTATGGCTACACCTTC
TRBJ2-1,-,-,TRBV9,CASSVARDNEQFF,TGTGCCAGCAGCGTAGCGCGGGACAATGAGCAGTTCTTC
TRBJ2-1,-,TRBD2,TRBV11-2,CASSLYPPRASGGYAYNEQFF,TGTGCCAGCAGCTTATATCCCCCTAGGGCTAGCGGGGGCTACGCCTACAATGAGCAGTTCTTC
TRBJ2-1,many,-,TRBV15,CATSKPHNEQFF,TGTGCCACCAGCAAACCGCACAATGAGCAGTTCTTC
TRBJ1-1,-,-,TRBV4-1,CASSQDRGSTEAFF,TGCGCCAGCAGCCAAGATAGGGGGTCCACTGAAGCTTTCTTT
TRBJ1-1,once,-,TRBV29-1,CSATKGGNTEAFF,TGCAGCGCCACGAAGGGCGGGAACACTGAAGCTTTCTTT
TRBJ2-2,-,-,TRBV5-1,CASSLGRDWNTGELFF,TGCGCCAGCAGCTTGGGTAGGGATTGGAACACCGGGGAGCTGTTTTTT
TRBJ1-1,-,-,TRBV11-2,CASSSETTQNTEAFF,TGTGCCAGCAGCTCCGAAACGACTCAGAACACTGAAGCTTTCTTT
TRBJ1-3,-,TRBD1,TRBV28,CASSLYSRGLGNTIYF,TGTGCCAGCAGTTTATACAGCAGGGGGCTTGGAAACACCATATATTTT
TRBJ1-1,-,-,TRBV12-3/TRBV12-4,CASSSGQWTEAFF,TGTGCCAGCAGTTCAGGACAGTGGACTGAAGCTTTCTTT
TRBJ2-3,once,-,TRBV7-2,CASSLAGPSTDTQYF,TGTGCCAGCAGCTTAGCTGGACCTAGCACAGATACGCAGTATTTT